Listed below are T cell receptor beta chains from one sample, sequenced in a study of OX40 agonist ivuxolimab in advanced cancers. Method: immunoSEQ multiplex PCR; TCRdb's copy keeps in-frame clones and lacks some. The sample holds about 62,000 clones; around 90% are singletons and the top ten take about 4.8%. The material sequenced was CD4+ or CD8+ T cells sorted from blood, taken in a trial of the OX40 agonist ivuxolimab. The receptors stem from an adult with an advanced solid tumor such as melanoma, head and neck, liver or kidney cancer. The CDR3 runs from the conserved cysteine through the conserved F or W. The D gene is left open where the match is weak. Clone size is stated in some rows and not others, as once, few, many or a class when expanded.

d_call j_call clone_size v_call cdr3_aa cdr3_nt
NA TRBJ1-3 NA TRBV5-1 CASSLVGDVVSSGNTIYF TGCGCCAGCAGCTTGGTAGGGGACGTGGTAAGCTCTGGAAACACCATATATTTT
NA TRBJ2-2 NA TRBV14 CASSQVWGSGELFF TGTGCCAGCAGCCAAGTATGGGGGTCCGGGGAGCTGTTTTTT
TRBD1 TRBJ2-7 NA TRBV6-1 CASEDRPVYEQYF TGTGCCAGTGAGGACAGGCCGGTCTACGAGCAGTACTTC
TRBD2 TRBJ2-3 NA TRBV11-2 CASSLSSGSGPVDTQYF TGTGCCAGCAGCTTAAGTAGCGGGAGTGGGCCCGTTGATACGCAGTATTTT
TRBD1 TRBJ1-5 few TRBV28 CASRPAGGYQPQHF TGTGCCAGCAGACCGGCAGGGGGCTATCAGCCCCAGCATTTT
NA TRBJ2-2 NA TRBV6-5 CASSYYRNTGELFF TGTGCCAGCAGTTACTACAGGAACACCGGGGAGCTGTTTTTT
NA TRBJ1-4 few TRBV7-9 CASSLNQGEKLFF TGTGCCAGCAGCTTAAATCAAGGGGAAAAACTGTTTTTT
NA TRBJ2-6 NA TRBV30 CAWSVTRLKVSGANVLTF TGTGCCTGGAGTGTCACTCGGTTGAAAGTCTCTGGGGCCAACGTCCTGACTTTC
NA TRBJ2-5 once TRBV6-1 CASSPTGGMLETQYF TGTGCCAGCAGTCCCACAGGAGGCATGTTGGAGACCCAGTACTTC
NA TRBJ1-1 NA TRBV6-5 CASTSISGGYTEAFF TGTGCCAGCACCTCGATTAGTGGAGGTTACACTGAAGCTTTCTTT
NA TRBJ1-1 NA TRBV14 CASRLSGTEAFF TGTGCCAGCAGACTGTCGGGCACTGAAGCTTTCTTT
NA TRBJ2-7 NA TRBV29-1 CSVSGPYEQYF TGCAGCGTCTCGGGCCCCTACGAGCAGTACTTC
TRBD1 TRBJ2-3 NA TRBV6-4 CASSDGQGAADTQYF TGTGCCAGCAGTGATGGGCAGGGGGCCGCAGATACGCAGTATTTT
NA TRBJ2-6 once TRBV11-2 CASSLDPSGANVLTF TGTGCCAGCAGCTTAGATCCCTCTGGGGCCAACGTCCTGACTTTC
NA TRBJ2-2 NA TRBV27 CASSLNWVNTGELFF TGTGCCAGCAGTTTAAACTGGGTGAACACCGGGGAGCTGTTTTTT
NA TRBJ2-5 NA TRBV6-1 CASTRRQGQETQYF TGTGCCAGCACTCGGCGGCAGGGCCAGGAGACCCAGTACTTC
NA TRBJ1-4 NA TRBV7-9 CASSLGGSNEKLFF TGTGCCAGCAGCTTAGGGGGTAGCAATGAAAAACTGTTTTTT
TRBD1 TRBJ1-5 NA TRBV27 CASRHTHRGPLNQPQHF TGTGCCAGCAGACATACCCACAGGGGACCACTCAATCAGCCCCAGCATTTT
NA TRBJ1-2 NA TRBV7-2 CASTTDSYGYTF TGTGCCAGCACCACTGACAGCTATGGCTACACCTTC
TRBD2 TRBJ2-7 NA TRBV28 CASRPAGTSGLGEQYF TGTGCCAGCAGACCCGCCGGGACTAGCGGGCTGGGCGAGCAGTACTTC
NA TRBJ1-2 NA TRBV7-2 CASSLGGGGGYGYTF TGTGCCAGCAGCTTAGGAGGTGGCGGTGGCTATGGCTACACCTTC
NA TRBJ1-3 NA TRBV6-5 CASRIDRFSGNTIYF TGTGCCAGCAGGATCGACAGGTTCTCTGGAAACACCATATATTTT
NA TRBJ2-5 NA TRBV15 CATRGSQETQYF TGTGCCACCAGAGGCAGCCAAGAGACCCAGTACTTC
NA TRBJ1-4 NA TRBV6-1 CASRKDSSTNEKLFF TGTGCCAGCAGAAAGGACAGTTCAACTAATGAAAAACTGTTTTTT
TRBD2 TRBJ2-1 NA TRBV11-2 CASSRRGGSSGNNEQFF TGTGCCAGCAGTCGCCGGGGGGGTTCAAGTGGGAACAATGAGCAGTTCTTC
TRBD1 TRBJ1-2 NA TRBV25-1 CATRQGYGYTF TGTGCCACCAGACAGGGGTATGGCTACACCTTC
NA TRBJ2-2 NA TRBV29-1 CSVVILGTGELFF TGCAGCGTCGTTATTCTGGGGACCGGGGAGCTGTTTTTT
NA TRBJ1-2 NA TRBV7-2 CASSEEAANGYTF TGTGCCAGCAGCGAGGAGGCAGCGAATGGCTACACCTTC
TRBD1 TRBJ1-2 NA TRBV9 CASSVGQGASGYTF TGTGCCAGCAGCGTAGGACAGGGGGCGAGCGGCTACACCTTC
NA TRBJ1-5 NA TRBV2 CASLQEGNNQPQHF TGTGCCAGCTTACAAGAGGGAAACAATCAGCCCCAGCATTTT
NA TRBJ1-3 NA TRBV9 CASSTQASLQTGNTIYF TGTGCCAGCAGCACTCAGGCCTCTCTACAAACAGGAAACACCATATATTTT
TRBD2 TRBJ2-5 NA TRBV7-2 CASSPPRTSAQETQYF TGTGCCAGCAGCCCCCCACGGACTAGCGCCCAAGAGACCCAGTACTTC
NA TRBJ1-2 NA TRBV5-1 CASSLGDGDYGYTF TGCGCCAGCAGCTTGGGGGACGGAGACTATGGCTACACCTTC
NA TRBJ1-1 NA TRBV6-5 CASTILPGQNTEAFF TGTGCCAGCACTATCTTACCGGGCCAAAACACTGAAGCTTTCTTT
TRBD2 TRBJ2-7 NA TRBV2 CASSASGTSGYEQYF TGTGCCAGCAGTGCGTCCGGGACTAGCGGCTACGAGCAGTACTTC
TRBD1 TRBJ2-1 once TRBV5-4 CASSLGQGYNEQFF TGTGCCAGCAGCCTCGGACAGGGGTACAATGAGCAGTTCTTC